This record covers a single T cell receptor beta chain. Clones were read by immunoSEQ multiplex PCR, and TCRdb kept only the in-frame ones, dropping some. The data hold approximately 140,000 clones, with 88% observed a single time. The data are from a study of blood T cell repertoires in COVID-19. V shed 1 base and J shed 1 base, with 9 bases lying between them. The CDR3 runs to 15 residues. Germline V gene data show CDR1 as LNHDA and CDR2 as SQIVND (reference sequence). The TCR sequence derives from a human donor in a cohort sampled during active COVID-19. This chain links TRBV19 with TRBJ2-3; tentative D call: TRBD1 (6 bases). Sequencing was performed on peripheral blood. This CDR3 is CASSIGGHRTDTQYF. The CDR3 DNA reads TGTGCCAGTAGTATAGGGGGGCATCGCACAGATACGCAGTATTTT. Complete variable domain (other parts from reference TRBV19 and TRBJ2-3): DGGITQSPKYLFRKEGQNVTLSCEQNLNHDAMYWYRQDPGQGLRLIYYSQIVNDFQKGDIAEGYSVSREKKESFPLTVTSAQKNPTAFYLCASSIGGHRTDTQYFGPGTRLTVL.